This T cell receptor (beta chain) was profiled in a study of blood T cell repertoires in COVID-19. Whole-study context: The origin of the acute and convalescent COVID-19 samples was the United States, Italy and Spain. T cells, B-cell-depleted T cells, or PBMCs supplied cDNA or gDNA.

As originally analysed: By means of reference gene primer amplification, nucleated cell counts were estimated. Profiling relied on immunoSEQ multiplex PCR, and the TCRdb table lists in-frame clones only, not all of them. That table gives V, J and clone size, and the DNA gave D and trimming. This sample has hundreds of thousands of clones, with 80% to 90% found just once. The CDR3 extends over 13 amino acids. V gave up 3 bases and J gave up 0 bases, with 5 bases separating them. Germline CDR1 is SGHTA and CDR2 is FQGNSA. This TCR was sampled from a woman at least 80 years old with acute or convalescent COVID-19. The J gene is TRBJ1-2, the V gene TRBV7-2; D remains unclear. Material for sequencing was peripheral blood. This CDR3 is CASSFRSNYGYTF. In DNA form, the CDR3 reads TGTGCCAGCAGCTTTCGGTCTAACTATGGCTACACCTTC. Together with reference TRBV7-2 and TRBJ1-2, the CDR3 gives the full variable domain: GAGVSQSPSNKVTEKGKDVELRCDPISGHTALYWYRQSLGQGLEFLIYFQGNSAPDKSGLPSDRFSAERTGGSVSTLTIQRTQQEDSAVYLCASSFRSNYGYTFGSGTRLTVV.